The 27 T cell receptor beta chains presented below share a single source sample, sequenced in a study of cytomegalovirus exposure and HLA in healthy donors. 13 Jbeta primers and 60 Vbeta primers were used for the PCR. The method was immunoSEQ multiplex PCR; TCRdb's version includes in-frame clones alone and lacks a portion of them. The sample gives about 94,000 clones, around 84% of which show up once; 10% is in the top ten. The sequencing sample was made of PBMCs. These TCRs come from a human donor in good health.

This chain uses TRBV19 with TRBJ2-3, with D possibly matching TRBD2 (6 bases). CDR1 is LNHDA, CDR2 SQIVND, per germline (reference sequence). The CDR3 contains 15 residues. Trimming cost V 7 bases and J 0 bases, with 14 bases left between them. CDR3 in amino acids: CASTTGTSSTDTQYF. In nucleotides, the CDR3 is TGTGCCAGTACCACCGGGACTTCTAGCACAGATACGCAGTATTTT.

A few counts support this clone. The chain links TRBV28 to TRBJ1-5; 8 nucleotides agree with TRBD1. The length of the CDR3 is 14 residues. Trimming removed 6 bases from V and 2 bases from J; junction bases left unmatched: 3. The V gene's germline CDR1 is MDHEN and CDR2 SYDVKM. CDR3 in DNA: TGTGCCAGCAGGATGGACAGGGGCAATCAGCCCCAGCATTTT. Its protein is CASRMDRGNQPQHF. The full variable domain, in which reference TRBV28 and TRBJ1-5 provide the parts outside the CDR3, is DVKVTQSSRYLVKRTGEKVFLECVQDMDHENMFWYRQDPGLGLRLIYFSYDVKMKEKGDIPEGYSVSREKKERFSLILESASTNQTSMYLCASRMDRGNQPQHFGDGTRLSIL.

This clone has only one observation. This chain joins TRBV12-5 and TRBJ2-7, with 9 bases matching TRBD2. V dropped 6 bases and J dropped 3; count of bases not matched to a gene: 3. The CDR3 spans 13 residues. CDR1 is LGHNT, CDR2 FRNRAP, per germline. The CDR3 bases are TGTGCTAGTGGGGGACTAGCCGTCTACGAGCAGTACTTC. Its translation: CASGGLAVYEQYF.

V gene TRBV18 combines with J gene TRBJ2-3; 10 bases align to TRBD2. CDR3 length: 16 residues. The ends lost 4 bases at V and 2 bases at J; junction bases unmatched: 6. Germline CDR1 KGHSH, CDR2 LQKENI. The CDR3 DNA sequence: TGTGCCAGCTCACGAAGGACTAGCGGTGACACAGATACGCAGTATTTT. Protein sequence: CASSRRTSGDTDTQYF.

The chain links TRBV6-1 to TRBJ2-7; D is possibly TRBD2 (5 bases). There are 12 residues in the CDR3. Per the germline V gene, CDR1 is MNHNS and CDR2 is SASEGT. Trimming removed 7 bases from V and 2 bases from J, with 9 bases in between. This chain's CDR3 is CASIEGPYEQYF. DNA for the CDR3: TGTGCCAGCATTGAGGGCCCCTACGAGCAGTACTTC.

This chain connects TRBV18 to TRBJ2-1; D is perhaps TRBD1 (6 bases). CDR1 and CDR2 from the germline V gene are KGHSH and LQKENI. Trimming left V 1 base short and J 7 bases short, with 14 bases between. The CDR3 is 15 amino acids. The CDR3 DNA sequence: TGTGCCAGCTCACCACGTAATCTGCAGGGGAATGAGCAGTTCTTC. It translates to CASSPRNLQGNEQFF.

This clone occurred once. This chain uses TRBV29-1 with TRBJ2-1; TRBD2 aligns across 14 bases. V dropped 4 bases and J dropped 9; count of bases not matched to a gene: 11. Germline values: CDR1 SQVTM, CDR2 ANQGSEA. CDR3 length equals 16 residues. The CDR3 loop is CSVGTETSGRAGEQFF. The CDR3 DNA is TGCAGCGTTGGAACCGAGACTAGCGGGAGGGCGGGTGAGCAGTTCTTC.

This clone occurred a few times. The chain links TRBV5-4 to TRBJ1-1; D not certain. The V end was cut by 0 bases, the J end by 0 bases, with 6 bases between. The CDR3 totals 14 residues. Germline values: CDR1 SGHNT, CDR2 YYREEE (reference sequence). The CDR3 DNA sequence: TGTGCCAGCAGCTTGGTGGAGCTGAACACTGAAGCTTTCTTT. It encodes CASSLVELNTEAFF. Complete variable domain (other parts from reference TRBV5-4 and TRBJ1-1): ETGVTQSPTHLIKTRGQQVTLRCSSQSGHNTVSWYQQALGQGPQFIFQYYREEENGRGNFPPRFSGLQFPNYSSELNVNALELDDSALYLCASSLVELNTEAFFGQGTRLTVV.

This chain joins TRBV9 and TRBJ2-7; 9 bases are a match to TRBD2. CDR1 is SGDLS and CDR2 is YYNGEE in the germline V gene. Unmatched junction bases numbered 8, after V lost 0 bases and J lost 1 base. The CDR3 has 17 amino acids. This CDR3 reads CASSVDLTLAGSYEQYF. The CDR3 DNA sequence: TGTGCCAGCAGCGTAGATCTTACCCTAGCGGGATCCTACGAGCAGTACTTC.

This clone was found a few times. V is TRBV4-1 and J is TRBJ2-1; 9 positions agree with TRBD2. CDR3 length: 16 amino acids. Germline V gene data show CDR1 as MGHRA and CDR2 as YSYEKL. Germline trimming cut 5 bases from V and 2 bases from J; bases unmatched to any gene: 7. CDR3 region: CASSSSSGNTYNEQFF. The CDR3 DNA is TGCGCCAGCAGCTCGTCTAGCGGGAACACCTACAATGAGCAGTTCTTC.

The V gene is TRBV13, the J gene TRBJ1-2, with D tentatively TRBD1 (6 bases). CDR3 length: 13 amino acids. CDR1 is PRHDT, CDR2 FYEKMQ, per germline (reference sequence). V was cut by 0 bases and J by 7 bases, with 9 bases left in between. CDR3 in DNA: TGTGCCAGCAGCTTAGGGGGGACATTTGGCTACACCTTC. This sequence encodes CASSLGGTFGYTF.

The chain couples TRBV5-4 to TRBJ1-2; tentatively, D is TRBD1 (6 bases). V was shortened by 3 bases and J by 2 bases, with 11 bases between the two germline ends. The germline V gene has CDR1 SGHNT and CDR2 YYREEE (reference sequence). The CDR3 contains 14 residues. The CDR3 reads CASSYTGINYGYTF. The CDR3 DNA reads as TGTGCCAGCAGCTATACAGGGATCAACTATGGCTACACCTTC.

The chain is built from TRBV5-4 and TRBJ2-5; 7 nucleotides match TRBD2. J gave up 5 bases and V 3 bases, and 7 bases lay outside the gene matches. Germline V lookup: CDR1 SGHNT, CDR2 YYREEE (reference sequence). The CDR3 is 14 amino acids. The CDR3 DNA follows: TGTGCCAGCAGCTCCCAGCGGGGATGGGAGACCCAGTACTTC. This gives the protein CASSSQRGWETQYF.

The chain carries TRBV5-6 and TRBJ2-5; 7 bases agree with TRBD2. Germline V gene lookup returns CDR1 SGHDT and CDR2 YYEEEE. J gave up 5 bases and V 6 bases, and 16 bases lay outside the gene matches. The CDR3 is 16 amino acids. The CDR3 is CASNTRTGGFGETQYF. DNA for the CDR3: TGTGCCAGCAACACCCGGACGGGGGGATTTGGGGAGACCCAGTACTTC.

This chain's CDR3 is CASSPGEASYEQYF. Written as DNA, the CDR3 is TGTGCCAGCAGCCCCGGAGAGGCCTCCTACGAGCAGTACTTC. The rearrangement uses TRBV5-6 and TRBJ2-7; D remains ambiguous. The CDR3 consists of 14 residues. Germline V gives CDR1 SGHDT, CDR2 YYEEEE. Between the trimmed V and J ends, which lost 4 bases and 0 bases, there was a span of 11 bases.

In this sample, this clone turned up a few times. This chain joins TRBV16 and TRBJ2-1; 7 bases agree with TRBD2. The CDR3 runs 16 residues. J was trimmed by 7 bases and V by 4 bases; bases with no gene match: 13. Germline CDR1 KGHSY, CDR2 FQNENV. CDR3 residues: CASSPTTSGARNEQFF. In nucleotides, the CDR3 is TGTGCCAGCAGCCCCACTACCAGCGGGGCGAGGAATGAGCAGTTCTTC.

The chain employs TRBV5-4 and TRBJ2-7; D not resolved. CDR3 length equals 15 residues. Trimming stripped 0 bases from V and 0 bases from J, with 10 bases between. CDR1 and CDR2 (germline): SGHNT, YYREEE (reference sequence). The CDR3 loop is CASSLAAESSYEQYF. CDR3 DNA: TGTGCCAGCAGCTTGGCGGCGGAGAGCTCCTACGAGCAGTACTTC. Combining the CDR3 with reference TRBV5-4 and TRBJ2-7 gives the whole variable domain ETGVTQSPTHLIKTRGQQVTLRCSSQSGHNTVSWYQQALGQGPQFIFQYYREEENGRGNFPPRFSGLQFPNYSSELNVNALELDDSALYLCASSLAAESSYEQYFGPGTRLTVT.

This chain links TRBV7-2 with TRBJ2-1; maybe TRBD1 (7 bases). CDR1 is SGHTA and CDR2 is FQGNSA in the germline V gene. The CDR3 totals 13 residues. V shed 2 bases and J shed 13 bases, with 15 bases lying between them. The CDR3 loop reads CASSLRARGEQFF. CDR3 in DNA: TGTGCCAGCAGCTTAAGGGCCAGGGGGGAACAGTTCTTC.

The genes are TRBV15 and TRBJ2-3; the D gene is possibly TRBD1 (8 bases). Germline assignment: CDR1 LNHNV and CDR2 YYDKDF (reference sequence). This CDR3 is built from 16 residues. The ends were cut back, 5 bases at V and 3 bases at J, with 18 bases in the middle. In DNA, the CDR3 is TGTGCCACCAGCGGAAACAGGGGGGGTCGAACAGATACGCAGTATTTT. It codes for CATSGNRGGRTDTQYF.

CDR3 DNA: TGTGCCAGCAGCCCAGGGACAGGGGGTCCCTATGGCTACACCTTC. Protein sequence: CASSPGTGGPYGYTF. The gene calls are TRBV7-9 and TRBJ1-2, with 11 nucleotides matching TRBD1. The CDR3 runs 15 residues. V shed 5 bases and J 4 bases; nucleotides not matched to a gene: 6. Per the germline V gene, CDR1 is SEHNR and CDR2 is FQNEAQ (reference sequence).

The V and J genes are TRBV19 and TRBJ1-5, with a tentative D call TRBD1 (6 bases). From germline, CDR1 is LNHDA and CDR2 SQIVND (reference sequence). The CDR3 spans 15 residues. V was pared by 2 bases and J by 4 bases, with 12 bases between. This CDR3 is CASSIFLGGNQPQHF. CDR3 bases: TGTGCCAGTAGTATATTTTTAGGGGGAAATCAGCCCCAGCATTTT.

The rearrangement uses TRBV2 and TRBJ2-7; D gene uncertain. Germline V lookup: CDR1 SNHLY, CDR2 FYNNEI. V lost 7 bases to trimming and J lost 6 bases, with 13 bases between them. CDR3 size: 12 residues. CDR3: CASKPDIVEQYF. The CDR3 DNA is TGTGCCAGCAAGCCCGACATAGTCGAGCAGTACTTC.

The chain is built from TRBV6-1 and TRBJ2-1; no firm D call. The V gene's germline CDR1 is MNHNS and CDR2 SASEGT. V lost 3 bases, J lost 4 bases, and 4 bases lay in between. The CDR3 spans 12 residues. CDR3 sequence reads: CASSEEYNEQFF. CDR3 nucleotides: TGTGCCAGCAGTGAGGAGTACAATGAGCAGTTCTTC.

The V gene is TRBV7-9, the J gene TRBJ2-7, with D tentatively TRBD1 (6 bases). The CDR3 spans 13 residues. Germline CDR1 SEHNR, CDR2 FQNEAQ (reference sequence). V was trimmed by 8 bases and J by 3 bases, leaving 14 bases between them. Here the CDR3 reads CASGGTRVYEQYF. As DNA, the CDR3 is TGTGCCAGCGGTGGGACACGAGTCTACGAGCAGTACTTC.

V is TRBV5-6 and J is TRBJ2-5; D may be TRBD1 (5 bases). The J call may be in error: the DNA end matches TRBJ2-7 better. Looked up from germline, CDR1 is SGHDT and CDR2 is YYEEEE. This CDR3 spans 16 amino acids. CDR3 DNA sequence: TGTGCCAGCAGCTTGGCCTCATGGCAGGGAAACTACGAGCAGTACTTC. The encoded protein is CASSLASWQGNYEQYF.

This chain connects TRBV6-5 to TRBJ2-5, with TRBD2 matching 13 bases. The better agreement between TRBJ2-7 and the DNA end casts doubt on the J call. CDR3 length: 15 residues. The germline CDR1 and CDR2 sequences are MNHEY and SVGAGI. As DNA, the CDR3 is TGTGCCAGCAGTCCGGGACTAGCGGGATTGGGCGAGCAGTACTTC. It specifies CASSPGLAGLGEQYF.

V is TRBV5-1 and J is TRBJ1-1, with D possibly TRBD1 on 6 matching bases. The V end was cut by 4 bases, the J end by 3 bases, with 16 bases between. The CDR3 runs 15 residues. Germline assignment: CDR1 SGHRS and CDR2 YFSETQ. Here the CDR3 DNA reads TGCGCCAGCAGCCCCCGGGGCCCAGGGGACACTGAAGCTTTCTTT. Protein sequence: CASSPRGPGDTEAFF.